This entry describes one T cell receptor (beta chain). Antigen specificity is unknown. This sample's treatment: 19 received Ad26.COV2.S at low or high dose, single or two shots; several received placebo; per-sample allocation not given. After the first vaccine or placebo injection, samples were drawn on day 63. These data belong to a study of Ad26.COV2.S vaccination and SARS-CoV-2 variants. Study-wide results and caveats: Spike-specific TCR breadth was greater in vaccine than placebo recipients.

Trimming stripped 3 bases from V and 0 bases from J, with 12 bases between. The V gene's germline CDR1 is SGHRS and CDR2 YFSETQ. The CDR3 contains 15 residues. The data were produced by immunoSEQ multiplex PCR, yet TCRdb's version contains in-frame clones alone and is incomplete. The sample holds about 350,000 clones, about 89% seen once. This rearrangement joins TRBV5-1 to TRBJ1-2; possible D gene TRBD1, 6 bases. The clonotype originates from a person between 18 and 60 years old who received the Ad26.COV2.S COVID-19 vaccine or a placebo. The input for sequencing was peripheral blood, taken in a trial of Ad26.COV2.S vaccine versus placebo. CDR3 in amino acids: CASSSEDSANYGYTF. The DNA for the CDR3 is TGCGCCAGCAGCTCCGAGGACAGCGCTAACTATGGCTACACCTTC.